This T cell receptor beta chain came from a study of blood T cell repertoires in COVID-19. Study summary: From the United States, Italy and Spain came samples of acute and convalescent COVID-19.

This CDR3 is built from 15 residues. The germline CDR1 and CDR2 sequences are MGHRA and YSYEKL. V gave up 4 bases and J gave up 5 bases; unmatched junction bases: 7. Study processing details: Quantification of nucleated cells was approximated via reference gene primer amplification. The protocol was immunoSEQ multiplex PCR, while the TCRdb copy is restricted to in-frame clones and leaves out a portion. For V, J and clone size, that table is used; D and trimming come from the DNA. The sample holds 400,000 to 550,000 clones, 85% to 90% seen once. The specimen sequenced was peripheral blood. The rearrangement joins TRBV4-1 to TRBJ2-2; 7 bases agree with TRBD2. The source of this sequence is a woman aged 30 to 39 with acute or convalescent COVID-19. The CDR3 loop reads CASSPQRGGTGELFF. In nucleotides, the CDR3 is TGCGCCAGCAGCCCGCAGCGGGGAGGGACCGGGGAGCTGTTTTTT.